This entry describes one T cell receptor beta chain. This sample was included in a study of technical replicates of blood from a few donors. The CDR3 sequence is 14 residues long. Germline V gene sequence: CDR1 SGHRS, CDR2 YFSETQ. Trimming left V 4 bases short and J 1 base short, with 11 bases between. The data were produced by immunoSEQ multiplex PCR, yet TCRdb's version contains in-frame clones alone and is incomplete. The repertoire holds under 85,000 clones, with more than 90% as singletons. The chain couples TRBV5-1 to TRBJ1-1, with a tentative D call TRBD1 (6 bases). The clonotype was recovered from a human donor in good health. The specimen was T cells isolated from PBMCs. The CDR3 region has the DNA TGCGCCAGCAGCGCGAAGACAGGGAACACTGAAGCTTTCTTT. This sequence encodes CASSAKTGNTEAFF.